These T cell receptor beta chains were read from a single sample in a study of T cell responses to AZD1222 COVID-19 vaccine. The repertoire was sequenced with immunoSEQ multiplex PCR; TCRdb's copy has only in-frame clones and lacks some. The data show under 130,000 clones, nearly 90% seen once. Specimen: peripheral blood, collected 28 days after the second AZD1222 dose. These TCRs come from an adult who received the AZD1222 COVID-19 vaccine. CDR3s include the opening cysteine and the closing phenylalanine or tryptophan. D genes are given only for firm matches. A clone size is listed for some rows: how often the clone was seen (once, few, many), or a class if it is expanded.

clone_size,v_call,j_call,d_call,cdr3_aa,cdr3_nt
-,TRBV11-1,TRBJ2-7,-,CASSLATNYEQYF,TGTGCCAGCAGCTTGGCCACCAACTACGAGCAGTACTTC
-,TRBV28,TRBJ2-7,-,CASSLGRTGEQYF,TGTGCCAGCAGTTTGGGTAGGACGGGGGAGCAGTACTTC
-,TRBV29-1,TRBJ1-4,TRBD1,CSARTGTTNEKLFF,TGCAGCGCTCGGACAGGGACAACTAATGAAAAACTGTTTTTT
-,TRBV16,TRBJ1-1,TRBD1,CASSQTSGGNTEAFF,TGTGCCAGCAGCCAGACCTCAGGGGGAAACACTGAAGCTTTCTTT
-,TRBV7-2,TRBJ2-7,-,CASSSTFQGYEQYF,TGTGCCAGCAGCTCAACCTTCCAGGGCTACGAGCAGTACTTC
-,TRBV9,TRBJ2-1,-,CASSARGGGTYNEQFF,TGTGCCAGCAGCGCTCGTGGGGGTGGGACCTACAATGAGCAGTTCTTC
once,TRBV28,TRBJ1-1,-,CASSPRNPPVEAFF,TGTGCCAGCAGTCCACGCAACCCCCCTGTGGAAGCTTTCTTT
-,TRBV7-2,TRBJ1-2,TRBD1,CASSQRTGPNYGYTF,TGTGCCAGCAGCCAACGGACAGGACCTAACTATGGCTACACCTTC
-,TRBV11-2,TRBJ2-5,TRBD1,CASSPWTGSETQYF,TGTGCCAGCAGCCCCTGGACAGGGAGTGAGACCCAGTACTTC
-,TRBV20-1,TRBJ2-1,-,CSASRGEPFAYNEQFF,TGCAGTGCTAGTAGGGGCGAGCCGTTCGCTTACAATGAGCAGTTCTTC
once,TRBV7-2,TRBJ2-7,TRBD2,CASSAGTSGLISSYEQYF,TGTGCCAGCAGCGCCGGGACTAGCGGCCTGATTAGCTCCTACGAGCAGTACTTC
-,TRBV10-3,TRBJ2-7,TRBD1,CAISGTGGEQYF,TGTGCCATCAGCGGGACAGGGGGCGAGCAGTACTTC
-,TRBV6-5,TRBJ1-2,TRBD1,CASNPRQGAFGYTF,TGTGCCAGCAACCCTCGACAGGGGGCTTTTGGCTACACCTTC
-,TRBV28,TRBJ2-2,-,CASFVPGRMMFF,TGTGCCAGCTTTGTCCCGGGCCGGATGATGTTTTTT
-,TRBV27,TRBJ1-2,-,CASSFTRGHGYTF,TGTGCCAGCAGTTTCACTCGGGGACATGGCTACACCTTC
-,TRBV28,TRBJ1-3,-,CASSLLTTGNTIYF,TGTGCCAGCAGTCTCCTTACCACTGGAAACACCATATATTTT
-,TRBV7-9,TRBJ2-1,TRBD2,CASSTTSAGGRNEQFF,TGTGCCAGCAGCACCACATCAGCGGGAGGAAGAAATGAGCAGTTCTTC
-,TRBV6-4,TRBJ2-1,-,CASSERQGGGEQFF,TGTGCCAGCAGTGAGAGGCAGGGAGGAGGTGAGCAGTTCTTC
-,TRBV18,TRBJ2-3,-,CASSLAGSSRDTQYF,TGTGCCAGCTCCCTAGCCGGGAGTAGTCGGGATACGCAGTATTTT
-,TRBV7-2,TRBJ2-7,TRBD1,CASSLTGTGVAYEQYF,TGTGCCAGCAGCTTGACCGGGACAGGGGTAGCCTACGAGCAGTACTTC
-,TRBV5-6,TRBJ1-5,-,CASSLAMGNQPQHF,TGTGCCAGCAGCTTGGCCATGGGTAATCAGCCCCAGCATTTT
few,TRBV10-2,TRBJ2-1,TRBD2,CASTSGYNEQFF,TGCGCCAGCACTAGCGGTTACAATGAGCAGTTCTTC
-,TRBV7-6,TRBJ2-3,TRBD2,CASSQWLAGNTDTQYF,TGTGCCAGCAGCCAGTGGCTAGCGGGTAACACAGATACGCAGTATTTT
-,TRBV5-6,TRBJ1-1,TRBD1,CASSLADRTGEAFF,TGTGCCAGCAGCTTGGCCGATCGGACAGGCGAAGCTTTCTTT
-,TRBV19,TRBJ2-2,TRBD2,CASSTGLAGGLNTGELFF,TGTGCCAGTAGTACGGGACTAGCGGGAGGACTGAACACCGGGGAGCTGTTTTTT
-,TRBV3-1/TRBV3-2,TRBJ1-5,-,CASSQSGGGMSNQPQHF,TGTGCCAGCAGCCAAAGTGGGGGGGGAATGAGCAATCAGCCCCAGCATTTT
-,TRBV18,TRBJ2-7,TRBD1,CASSTGTGFSYEQYF,TGTGCCAGCTCAACCGGGACAGGGTTCTCCTACGAGCAGTACTTC
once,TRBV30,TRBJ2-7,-,CAWSEPESSYEQYF,TGTGCCTGGAGTGAACCAGAGAGCTCCTACGAGCAGTACTTC
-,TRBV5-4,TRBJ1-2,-,CASSFRPNYGYTF,TGTGCCAGCAGCTTTAGGCCTAACTATGGCTACACCTTC
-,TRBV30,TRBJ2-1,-,CACARQSSYNEQFF,TGTGCCTGTGCAAGACAGAGCTCCTACAATGAGCAGTTCTTC
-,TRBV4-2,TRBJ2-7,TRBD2,CASSPGLAQGGGSYEQYF,TGTGCCAGCAGCCCCGGACTAGCTCAAGGGGGGGGATCCTACGAGCAGTACTTC